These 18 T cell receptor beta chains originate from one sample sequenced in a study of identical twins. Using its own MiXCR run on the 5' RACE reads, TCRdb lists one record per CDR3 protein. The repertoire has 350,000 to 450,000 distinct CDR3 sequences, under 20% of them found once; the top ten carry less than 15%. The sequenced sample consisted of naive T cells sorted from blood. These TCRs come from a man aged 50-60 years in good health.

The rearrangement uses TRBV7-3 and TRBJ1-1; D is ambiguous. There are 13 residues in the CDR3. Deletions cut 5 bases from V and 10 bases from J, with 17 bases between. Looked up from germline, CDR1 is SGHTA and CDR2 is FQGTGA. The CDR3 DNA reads TGTGCCAGCAGCCCGGAGCTACAGAGCCCAGCTTTCTTT. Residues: CASSPELQSPAFF.

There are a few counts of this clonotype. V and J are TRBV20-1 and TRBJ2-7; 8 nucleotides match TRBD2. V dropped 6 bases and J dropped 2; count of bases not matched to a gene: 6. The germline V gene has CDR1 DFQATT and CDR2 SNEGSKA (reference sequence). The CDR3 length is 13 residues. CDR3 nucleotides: TGCAGTGCGTTTAGCGGGGACGCCTACGAGCAGTACTTC. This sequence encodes CSAFSGDAYEQYF.

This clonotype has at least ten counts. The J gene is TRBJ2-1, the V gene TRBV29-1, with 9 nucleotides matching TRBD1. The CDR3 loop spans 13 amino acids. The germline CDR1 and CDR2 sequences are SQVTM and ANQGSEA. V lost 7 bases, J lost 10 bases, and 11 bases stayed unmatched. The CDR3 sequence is CSAAGQGLREQFF. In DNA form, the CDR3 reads TGCAGCGCTGCGGGACAGGGTTTAAGGGAGCAGTTCTTC.

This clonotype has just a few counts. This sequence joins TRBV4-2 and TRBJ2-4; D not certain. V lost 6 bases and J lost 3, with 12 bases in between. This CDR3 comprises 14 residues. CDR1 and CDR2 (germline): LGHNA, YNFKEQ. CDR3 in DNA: TGTGCCAGCAGGAAATTGATGGACAAAAACATTCAGTACTTC. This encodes CASRKLMDKNIQYF.

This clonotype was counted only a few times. In DNA, the CDR3 is TGTGCCAGCAGCCCCAAACAGGGACGCAATCAGCCCCAGCATTTT. Its translation is CASSPKQGRNQPQHF. The V gene is TRBV28, the J gene TRBJ1-5, with a tentative D call TRBD1 (6 bases). Looked up from germline, CDR1 is MDHEN and CDR2 is SYDVKM. This CDR3 spans 15 amino acids. V was pared by 6 bases and J by 2 bases, with 14 bases between.

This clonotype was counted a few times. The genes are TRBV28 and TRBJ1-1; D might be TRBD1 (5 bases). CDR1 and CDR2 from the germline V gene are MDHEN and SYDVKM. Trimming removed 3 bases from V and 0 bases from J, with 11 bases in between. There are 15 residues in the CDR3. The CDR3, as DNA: TGTGCCAGCAGTTTTTTGAAGGGGATGAACACTGAAGCTTTCTTT. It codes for CASSFLKGMNTEAFF.

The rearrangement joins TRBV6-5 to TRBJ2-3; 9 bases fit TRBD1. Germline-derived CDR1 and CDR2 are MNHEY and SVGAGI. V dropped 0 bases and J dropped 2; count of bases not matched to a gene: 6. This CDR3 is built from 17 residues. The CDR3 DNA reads TGTGCCAGCAGTTACTCAGGGACAGGGTATTTCACAGATACGCAGTATTTT. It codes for CASSYSGTGYFTDTQYF.

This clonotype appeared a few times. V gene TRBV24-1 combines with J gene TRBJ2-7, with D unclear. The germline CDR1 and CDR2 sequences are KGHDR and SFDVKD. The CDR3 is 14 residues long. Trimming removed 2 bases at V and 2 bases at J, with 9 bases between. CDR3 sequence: CATSDSGRTYEQYF. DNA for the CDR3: TGTGCCACCAGTGATTCCGGCAGGACCTACGAGCAGTACTTC.

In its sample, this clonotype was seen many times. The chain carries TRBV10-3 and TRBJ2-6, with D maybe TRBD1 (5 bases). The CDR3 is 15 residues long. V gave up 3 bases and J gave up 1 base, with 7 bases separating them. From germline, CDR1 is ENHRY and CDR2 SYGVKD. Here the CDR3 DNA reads TGTGCCATCAGTGATAGGGGATCTGGGGCCAACGTCCTGACTTTC. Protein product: CAISDRGSGANVLTF.

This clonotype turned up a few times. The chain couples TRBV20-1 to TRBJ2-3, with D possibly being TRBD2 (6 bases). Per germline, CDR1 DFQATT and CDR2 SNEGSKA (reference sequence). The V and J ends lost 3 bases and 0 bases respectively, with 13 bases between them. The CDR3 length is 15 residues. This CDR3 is CSARHSGLSTDTQYF. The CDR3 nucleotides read TGCAGTGCTAGGCATAGCGGTCTTAGCACAGATACGCAGTATTTT.

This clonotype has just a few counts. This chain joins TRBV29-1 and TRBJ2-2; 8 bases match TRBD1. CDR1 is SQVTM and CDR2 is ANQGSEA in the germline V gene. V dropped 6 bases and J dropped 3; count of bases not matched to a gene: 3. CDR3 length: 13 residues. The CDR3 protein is CSVETGDTGELFF. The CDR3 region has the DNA TGCAGCGTGGAGACAGGGGACACCGGGGAGCTGTTTTTT.

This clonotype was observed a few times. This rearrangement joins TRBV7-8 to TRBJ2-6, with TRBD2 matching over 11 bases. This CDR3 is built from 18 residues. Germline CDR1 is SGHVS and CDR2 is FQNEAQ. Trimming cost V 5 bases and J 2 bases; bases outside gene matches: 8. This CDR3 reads CASSGPIAGGPGANVLTF. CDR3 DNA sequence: TGTGCCAGCAGCGGGCCCATAGCGGGGGGGCCTGGGGCCAACGTCCTGACTTTC.

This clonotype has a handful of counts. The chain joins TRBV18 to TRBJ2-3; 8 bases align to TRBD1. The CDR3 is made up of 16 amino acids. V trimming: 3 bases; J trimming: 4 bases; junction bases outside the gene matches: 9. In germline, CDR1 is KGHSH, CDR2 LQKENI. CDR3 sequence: CASSPPTGANPDTQYF. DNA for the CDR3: TGTGCCAGCTCACCTCCGACAGGGGCGAACCCAGATACGCAGTATTTT. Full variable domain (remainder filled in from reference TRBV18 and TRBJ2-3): NAGVMQNPRHLVRRRGQEARLRCSPMKGHSHVYWYRQLPEEGLKFMVYLQKENIIDESGMPKERFSAEFPKEGPSILRIQQVVRGDSAAYFCASSPPTGANPDTQYFGPGTRLTVL.

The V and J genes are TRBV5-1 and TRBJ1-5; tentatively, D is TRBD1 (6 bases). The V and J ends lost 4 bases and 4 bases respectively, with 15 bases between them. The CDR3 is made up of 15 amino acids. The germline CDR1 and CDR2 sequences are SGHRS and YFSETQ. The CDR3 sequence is CASSLAPGTNQPQHF. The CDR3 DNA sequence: TGCGCCAGCAGCCTGGCACCCGGGACAAATCAGCCCCAGCATTTT.

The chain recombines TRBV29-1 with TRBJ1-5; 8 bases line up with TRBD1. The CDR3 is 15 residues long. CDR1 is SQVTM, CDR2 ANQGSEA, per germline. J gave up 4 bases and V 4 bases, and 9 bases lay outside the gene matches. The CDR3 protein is CSVAKSRDRNQPQHF. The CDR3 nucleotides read TGCAGCGTTGCTAAGTCCCGGGACAGGAATCAGCCCCAGCATTTT.

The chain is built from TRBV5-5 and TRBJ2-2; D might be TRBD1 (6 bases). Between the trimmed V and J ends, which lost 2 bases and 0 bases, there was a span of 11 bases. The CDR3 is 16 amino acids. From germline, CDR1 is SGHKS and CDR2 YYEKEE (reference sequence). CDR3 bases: TGTGCCAGCAGCTTTTTAGGGGGAACGAACACCGGGGAGCTGTTTTTT. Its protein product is CASSFLGGTNTGELFF.

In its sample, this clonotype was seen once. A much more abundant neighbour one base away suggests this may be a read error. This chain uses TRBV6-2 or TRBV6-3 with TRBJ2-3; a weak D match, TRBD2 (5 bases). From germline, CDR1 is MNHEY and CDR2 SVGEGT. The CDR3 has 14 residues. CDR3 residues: CASSYVSSTDRQYF. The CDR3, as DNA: TGTGCCAGCAGTTACGTATCTAGCACAGATAGGCAGTATTTT.

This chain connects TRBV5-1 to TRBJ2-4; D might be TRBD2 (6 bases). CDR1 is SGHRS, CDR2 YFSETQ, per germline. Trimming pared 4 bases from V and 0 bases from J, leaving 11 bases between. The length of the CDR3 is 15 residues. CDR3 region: CASSLEGIAKNIQYF. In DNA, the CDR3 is TGCGCCAGCAGCCTGGAGGGGATAGCCAAAAACATTCAGTACTTC. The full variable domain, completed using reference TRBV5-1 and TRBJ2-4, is KAGVTQTPRYLIKTRGQQVTLSCSPISGHRSVSWYQQTPGQGLQFLFEYFSETQRNKGNFPGRFSGRQFSNSRSEMNVSTLELGDSALYLCASSLEGIAKNIQYFGAGTRLSVL.